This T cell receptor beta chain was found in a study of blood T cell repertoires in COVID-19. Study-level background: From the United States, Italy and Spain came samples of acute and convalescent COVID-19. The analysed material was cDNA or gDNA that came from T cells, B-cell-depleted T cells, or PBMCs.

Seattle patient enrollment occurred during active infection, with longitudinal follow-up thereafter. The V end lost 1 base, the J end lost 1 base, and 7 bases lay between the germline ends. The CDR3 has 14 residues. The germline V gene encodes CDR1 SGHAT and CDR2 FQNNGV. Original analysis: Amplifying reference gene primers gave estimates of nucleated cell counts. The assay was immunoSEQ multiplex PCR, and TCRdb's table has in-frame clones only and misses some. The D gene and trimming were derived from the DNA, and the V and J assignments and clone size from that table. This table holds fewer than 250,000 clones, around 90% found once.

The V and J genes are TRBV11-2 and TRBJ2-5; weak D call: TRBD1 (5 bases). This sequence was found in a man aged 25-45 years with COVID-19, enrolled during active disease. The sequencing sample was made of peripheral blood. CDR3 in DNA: TGTGCCAGCAGCTTAGGGACATCCCAAGAGACCCAGTACTTC. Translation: CASSLGTSQETQYF.